This record concerns one T cell receptor (beta chain) sequence. Clones were read by immunoSEQ multiplex PCR, and TCRdb kept only the in-frame ones, dropping some. This sample has 210,000 or so clones, with 84% found just once. The length of the CDR3 is 14 residues. The germline gives CDR1 SGHNT, CDR2 YYREEE (reference sequence). V shed 1 base and J shed 0 bases, with 7 bases lying between them. This sample stems from a study of blood T cell repertoires in COVID-19. Whole-study context: Samples came from the United States, Italy and Spain, spanning acute and convalescent COVID-19.

V is TRBV5-4 and J is TRBJ1-1, with D perhaps matching TRBD1 (6 bases). Sequenced material: peripheral blood. The sequence came from a woman in her 70s with active or convalescent COVID-19. The CDR3 DNA reads as TGTGCCAGCAGCTTGTACAGGGTGAACACTGAAGCTTTCTTT. It yields the protein CASSLYRVNTEAFF. Using reference TRBV5-4 and TRBJ1-1 for the parts outside the CDR3, the full variable domain is ETGVTQSPTHLIKTRGQQVTLRCSSQSGHNTVSWYQQALGQGPQFIFQYYREEENGRGNFPPRFSGLQFPNYSSELNVNALELDDSALYLCASSLYRVNTEAFFGQGTRLTVV.